This TCR beta chain was retrieved from a study of T cells after yellow fever vaccination. As for the study in general: Fractions containing few cells were prepared with SMART-Seq v4 Ultra Low Input.

TCRdb reanalysed the 5' RACE reads using MiXCR and keeps one entry per CDR3 protein. Found here are around 320,000 distinct CDR3 sequences, approximately 12% of them singletons; the top ten hold about 3.5%. Note on this clonotype: Its antigen is unidentified. A read error may be the cause here, since a much bigger clone is one base away.

Study-wide points: It was a weaker secondary response, yet one that peaked faster, at day 5 versus 15. Only a small proportion of the clonotypes turned up in both the CD4 and the CD8 compartments, likely arising from convergent recombination.

V shed 4 bases and J shed 0 bases, with 11 bases lying between them. The V gene's germline CDR1 is SGHTA and CDR2 FQGNSA. The CDR3 is 15 amino acids. The V call is TRBV7-2, the J call TRBJ2-3, with a weak D call TRBD2 (7 bases). The receptor was derived from a man younger than 30 who received the YFV17D yellow fever vaccine. The input for sequencing was CD4+ T cells sorted from PBMCs, taken 45 days after the yellow fever booster vaccination. CDR3 sequence: CASSWGGASTDTQYF. CDR3 coding DNA: TGTGCCAGCAGCTGGGGGGGGGCTAGCACAGATACGCAGTATTTT.